These 19 T cell receptor beta chains originate from one sample sequenced in a study of neoadjuvant anti-PD-1 for oral cavity cancer (dated by TCRdb to about 2021). In light of the paper, this sample's time point label describes: after neoadjuvant nivolumab, at surgical resection. Library prep was done by the immunoSEQ multiplex PCR assay. As stored in TCRdb, this immuneACCESS dataset retains in-frame rearrangements with V and J assigned. A fraction of the clones does not appear; measured against another copy, unresolved V genes explain less than half of the discrepancy, and the remainder lacks a known reason. This sample has some 8,200 clones in its table, and 70% of those were observed once. The top ten clonotypes cover less than 3.5% of the sample. Sequencing was performed on PBMCs, taken after nivolumab (anti-PD-1) treatment. The receptors originated from a person aged 40 to 85 with oral cavity squamous cell carcinoma.

The chain links TRBV10-3 to TRBJ1-1, with 7 nucleotides matching TRBD1. The germline gives CDR1 ENHRY, CDR2 SYGVKD. The CDR3 is 16 residues long. J lost 1 base, V lost 7 bases, and 12 bases had no gene match. Here the CDR3 reads CAITLGTASSNTEAFF. CDR3 coding DNA: TGTGCCATCACCCTTGGGACAGCCTCATCGAACACTGAAGCTTTCTTT.

The chain joins TRBV6-5 to TRBJ2-7, with a tentative D call TRBD1 (5 bases). The CDR3 spans 14 residues. The V gene's germline CDR1 is MNHEY and CDR2 SVGAGI. Trimming stripped 2 bases from V and 0 bases from J, with 8 bases between. The CDR3, as DNA: TGTGCCAGCAGTTACACTGACAGCTCCTACGAGCAGTACTTC. Translation gives CASSYTDSSYEQYF.

The chain combines TRBV7-9 with TRBJ1-1, with D unresolved. This CDR3 has 13 amino acids. CDR1 is SEHNR, CDR2 FQNEAQ, per germline (reference sequence). Trimming pared 3 bases from V and 1 base from J, leaving 6 bases between. CDR3 sequence reads: CASSFVTNTEAFF. In nucleotides, the CDR3 is TGTGCCAGCAGCTTCGTCACGAACACTGAAGCTTTCTTT.

The J gene is TRBJ2-5, the V gene TRBV15; no firm D call. This CDR3 has 12 residues. The germline CDR1 and CDR2 sequences are LNHNV and YYDKDF (reference sequence). Trimming took off 1 base at V and 5 bases at J, with 5 bases between the two ends. CDR3 loop: CATSRVAETQYF. The CDR3 coding sequence is TGTGCCACCAGCAGAGTCGCGGAGACCCAGTACTTC.

The chain employs TRBV19 and TRBJ1-1; TRBD1 aligns across 9 bases. From germline, CDR1 is LNHDA and CDR2 SQIVND (reference sequence). There are 16 residues in the CDR3. J gave up 0 bases and V 7 bases, and 9 bases lay outside the gene matches. CDR3 bases: TGTGCCAGTACTCCGGGACAGGGCCTCATGAACACTGAAGCTTTCTTT. The encoded protein is CASTPGQGLMNTEAFF.

The chain recombines TRBV5-6 with TRBJ2-2; 8 bases are shared with TRBD1. From germline, CDR1 is SGHDT and CDR2 YYEEEE. V shed 6 bases, J shed 6 bases, and the junction held 10 bases outside the gene matches. This CDR3 contains 15 residues. Here the CDR3 DNA reads TGTGCCAGCAAGAGTCGTTTGGGACAGGCCGGGGAGCTGTTTTTT. It yields the protein CASKSRLGQAGELFF.

The gene calls are TRBV25-1 and TRBJ1-1; possibly TRBD1 for D (6 bases). CDR1 and CDR2 from the germline V gene are MGHDK and SYGVNS. The CDR3 runs to 17 residues. V dropped 6 bases and J dropped 0 bases, with 20 bases sitting between them. Here the CDR3 reads CASSPTYRESMNTEAFF. The CDR3 DNA reads TGTGCCAGCAGCCCGACCTACAGGGAAAGCATGAACACTGAAGCTTTCTTT.

This clone occurred a few times. The V gene is TRBV7-2, the J gene TRBJ2-7; possible D gene TRBD1, 6 bases. Trimming removed 4 bases at V and 2 bases at J, with 12 bases between. CDR1 is SGHTA, CDR2 FQGNSA, per germline. CDR3 size: 14 residues. The CDR3 region is CASSSDRPPYEQYF. Written as DNA, the CDR3 is TGTGCCAGCAGCTCGGACAGACCCCCCTACGAGCAGTACTTC.

The chain joins TRBV2 to TRBJ2-1, with D possibly being TRBD1 or TRBD2 (6 bases each). The germline V gene encodes CDR1 SNHLY and CDR2 FYNNEI. The CDR3 runs 20 residues. V shed 10 bases and J shed 1 base, with 32 bases lying between them. CDR3 sequence: CANRPVNPAVGGLSYNEQFF. For the CDR3, the DNA is TGTGCCAACAGGCCGGTAAACCCAGCGGTTGGGGGGCTGTCCTACAATGAGCAGTTCTTC.

V and J are TRBV15 and TRBJ1-4; TRBD1 agrees at 7 bases. CDR1 is LNHNV and CDR2 is YYDKDF in the germline V gene (reference sequence). The CDR3 has 15 residues. The junction had 7 bases not matched to a gene; V was cut back by 5 bases and J by 4 bases. The CDR3 is CATSPRQGFNEKLFF. CDR3 in DNA: TGTGCCACCAGCCCCCGACAGGGCTTTAATGAAAAACTGTTTTTT.

The chain uses TRBV9 and TRBJ2-7, with 9 bases lining up with TRBD1. V lost 2 bases and J lost 3; bases outside the gene matches: 6. CDR1 is SGDLS and CDR2 is YYNGEE in the germline V gene. The CDR3 consists of 15 residues. In nucleotides, the CDR3 is TGTGCCAGCAGCGTCCGGACAGGGGCTATCTACGAGCAGTACTTC. Residues: CASSVRTGAIYEQYF.

This clone came up once. The rearrangement uses TRBV27 and TRBJ1-2, with D uncertain. Germline V gene lookup returns CDR1 MNHEY and CDR2 SMNVEV (reference sequence). This CDR3 is 16 amino acids long. Trimming shortened V by 4 bases and J by 4 bases, and 19 bases separated the two germline ends. CDR3: CASSSSSGDLSYGYTF. Here the CDR3 DNA reads TGTGCCAGCAGTTCGTCTTCCGGGGATTTATCCTATGGCTACACCTTC.

The CDR3 reads CASSVVGSGTGSGNTIYF. CDR3 DNA sequence: TGTGCCAGCAGCGTAGTAGGTTCCGGGACAGGGTCTGGAAACACCATATATTTT. J is TRBJ1-3 and V is TRBV9; 9 nucleotides align to TRBD1. Germline V gives CDR1 SGDLS, CDR2 YYNGEE. This CDR3 region has 18 residues. The V gene end was trimmed by 0 bases and the J gene end by 1 base; junction bases not matched to a gene: 8. Supplemented by reference TRBV9 and TRBJ1-3, the full variable domain reads DSGVTQTPKHLITATGQRVTLRCSPRSGDLSVYWYQQSLDQGLQFLIQYYNGEERAKGNILERFSAQQFPDLHSELNLSSLELGDSALYFCASSVVGSGTGSGNTIYFGEGSWLTVV.

This chain connects TRBV2 to TRBJ2-1; 10 bases are shared with TRBD1. CDR3 length: 15 amino acids. Per the germline V gene, CDR1 is SNHLY and CDR2 is FYNNEI. V lost 5 bases to trimming and J lost 5 bases; unmatched junction nucleotides: 6. CDR3 nucleotide sequence: TGTGCCAGCAGTCAGGACAGGGGGTCCCACAATGAGCAGTTCTTC. Protein product: CASSQDRGSHNEQFF.

V gene TRBV7-9 combines with J gene TRBJ2-2; TRBD1 matches at 10 bases. The germline CDR1 and CDR2 sequences are SEHNR and FQNEAQ (reference sequence). This CDR3 comprises 16 residues. After removal of 5 bases from V and 1 base from J, the junction contained 4 bases not matched to a gene. This CDR3 is CASSPWDRGNTGELFF. CDR3 DNA sequence: TGTGCCAGCAGCCCTTGGGACAGGGGGAACACCGGGGAGCTGTTTTTT.

The gene calls are TRBV28 and TRBJ1-5; TRBD1 might be the D (6 bases). Looked up from germline, CDR1 is MDHEN and CDR2 is SYDVKM. This CDR3 spans 16 amino acids. Trimming took off 4 bases at V and 0 bases at J, with 13 bases between the two ends. The CDR3 DNA sequence: TGTGCCAGCAGTTCGACCAGGGGATATAGCAATCAGCCCCAGCATTTT. Protein: CASSSTRGYSNQPQHF.

This clone has just one count. CDR3: CAISEFRTGVETQYF. The DNA of the CDR3 is TGTGCCATCAGTGAGTTTAGGACAGGGGTCGAGACCCAGTACTTC. The chain links TRBV10-3 to TRBJ2-5; 9 positions agree with TRBD1. The V segment lost 1 base and the J segment 5 bases; nucleotides outside the gene matches: 5. Germline CDR1 and CDR2: ENHRY and SYGVKD. This CDR3 contains 15 residues.

The V gene is TRBV6-4, the J gene TRBJ1-1, with 11 bases matching TRBD1. Germline loops: CDR1 MRHNA, CDR2 SNTAGT. This CDR3 is built from 13 residues. Unmatched junction bases numbered 5, after V lost 6 bases and J lost 8 bases. The CDR3 DNA sequence: TGTGCCAGCAGCAGGGACAGGGGGGCCGAAGCTTTCTTT. Protein product: CASSRDRGAEAFF.

This clone is judged large. The V call is TRBV11-2, the J call TRBJ1-2; 7 nucleotides agree with TRBD1. Germline CDR1 is SGHAT and CDR2 is FQNNGV. With V trimmed by 5 bases and J by 3 bases, 18 bases remained unmatched. This CDR3 is 18 amino acids long. The CDR3 DNA reads TGTGCCAGCAGCCCCCGCGTCGATAGGAGGGGGCAGGACTATGGCTACACCTTC. Protein product: CASSPRVDRRGQDYGYTF.